The next 14 T cell receptor beta chains were all read from a single sample in a study of blood T cell repertoires in COVID-19. Repertoires were generated with immunoSEQ multiplex PCR, while TCRdb's copy carries only in-frame clones and drops some. Among roughly 160,000 clones, about 88% were seen once, and the ten largest hold 20% to 30%. The sample was peripheral blood. These receptors all come from a man between 60 and 70 years old with acute or convalescent COVID-19.

The chain uses TRBV28 and TRBJ2-7, with 15 bases that match TRBD2. J was trimmed by 2 bases and V by 7 bases; bases with no gene match: 3. Germline V lookup: CDR1 MDHEN, CDR2 SYDVKM. The CDR3 has 15 residues. This CDR3 reads CASKGLAGGAYEQYF. CDR3 nucleotide sequence: TGTGCCAGCAAAGGACTAGCGGGAGGGGCCTACGAGCAGTACTTC.

V and J are TRBV4-2 and TRBJ1-3; D might be TRBD1 (6 bases). CDR3 length equals 16 residues. Germline CDR1 LGHNA, CDR2 YNFKEQ. V lost 4 bases to trimming and J lost 0 bases, with 13 bases between them. CDR3 coding DNA: TGTGCCAGCAGCCCGTATACACAGGGCTCTGGAAACACCATATATTTT. Its protein is CASSPYTQGSGNTIYF.

The J gene is TRBJ2-1, the V gene TRBV27; TRBD2 matches 7 bases. The CDR3 sequence is 15 residues long. The germline CDR1 and CDR2 sequences are MNHEY and SMNVEV (reference sequence). Trimming removed 2 bases from V and 4 bases from J; junction bases left unmatched: 5. CDR3 sequence reads: CASSLGGRSYNEQFF. The CDR3 DNA is TGTGCCAGCAGTTTAGGCGGGAGATCGTACAATGAGCAGTTCTTC.

V usage is TRBV7-3 and J usage is TRBJ2-1; D remains ambiguous. Germline V gene data show CDR1 as SGHTA and CDR2 as FQGTGA. This CDR3 has 16 residues. Trimming shortened V by 2 bases and J by 0 bases, and 11 bases separated the two germline ends. The CDR3 DNA sequence: TGTGCCAGCAGCTTAGAGGCCTCCGGCTCCTACAATGAGCAGTTCTTC. Its protein product is CASSLEASGSYNEQFF.

The chain carries TRBV3-1 (or the pseudogene TRBV3-2) and TRBJ2-5; D might be TRBD2 (6 bases). In germline, CDR1 is LGHDT, CDR2 YNNKEL (reference sequence). This CDR3 has 16 residues. V was clipped by 7 bases and J by 5 bases, with 23 bases between them. Here the CDR3 DNA reads TGTGCCAGCAACCCAACTCAATCCGGGAGTCGGGAGACCCAGTACTTC. Its protein product is CASNPTQSGSRETQYF.

The chain is built from TRBV19 and TRBJ1-2; 8 nucleotides agree with TRBD1. Germline loops: CDR1 LNHDA, CDR2 SQIVND (reference sequence). The V gene end was trimmed by 3 bases and the J gene end by 4 bases; junction bases not matched to a gene: 1. The CDR3 has 13 residues. The DNA for the CDR3 is TGTGCCAGTAGTATCGACAGGGGCTATGGCTACACCTTC. This encodes CASSIDRGYGYTF.

The chain joins TRBV6-1 to TRBJ1-5, with D unclear. The CDR3 sequence is 14 residues long. V lost 3 bases and J 1 base, leaving 7 bases between the germline ends. Looked up from germline, CDR1 is MNHNS and CDR2 is SASEGT. The CDR3 spells CASSDRGSNQPQHF. The CDR3 nucleotides are TGTGCCAGCAGTGACCGCGGGAGCAATCAGCCCCAGCATTTT.

The rearrangement joins TRBV5-5 to TRBJ1-3; D unresolved. This CDR3 is 15 amino acids long. Germline V lookup: CDR1 SGHKS, CDR2 YYEKEE (reference sequence). The ends were cut back, 4 bases at V and 2 bases at J, with 13 bases in the middle. CDR3 bases: TGTGCCAGCAGCACGGTCAAGGGAGCTGGAAACACCATATATTTT. Protein product: CASSTVKGAGNTIYF.

V gene TRBV11-1 combines with J gene TRBJ2-3; 10 positions match TRBD2. Germline CDR1 SGHAT, CDR2 FQDESV (reference sequence). Unmatched junction bases numbered 6, after V lost 5 bases and J lost 4 bases. The CDR3 spans 15 residues. Written as DNA, the CDR3 is TGTGCCAGCAGCCTAAGCGGGGGGGCCCCAGATACGCAGTATTTT. Protein: CASSLSGGAPDTQYF.

The V call is TRBV18, the J call TRBJ1-4, with a weak D call TRBD1 (6 bases). The germline CDR1 and CDR2 sequences are KGHSH and LQKENI. V was cut by 6 bases and J by 0 bases, with 11 bases left in between. This CDR3 region has 15 residues. The CDR3 reads CASSPRTATNEKLFF. The CDR3 DNA reads as TGTGCCAGCTCCCCTAGGACAGCAACTAATGAAAAACTGTTTTTT.

V and J are TRBV3-1 (or the pseudogene TRBV3-2) and TRBJ2-1; perhaps TRBD2 as D (5 bases). Germline loops: CDR1 LGHDT, CDR2 YNNKEL (reference sequence). The V gene lost 4 bases and the J gene lost 0 bases, with 13 bases spanning the gap. The CDR3 sequence is 16 residues long. The CDR3 bases are TGTGCCAGCAGCCCAACGACGGGAAGCTCCTACAATGAGCAGTTCTTC. Translated, it gives CASSPTTGSSYNEQFF.

This clone has a handful of counts. This chain joins TRBV5-6 and TRBJ1-3; the D gene is possibly TRBD1 (6 bases). The CDR3 sequence is 16 residues long. Germline lookup yields CDR1 SGHDT and CDR2 YYEEEE. The V end was cut by 4 bases, the J end by 0 bases, with 14 bases between. In DNA form, the CDR3 reads TGTGCCAGCAGCCCCCAGGGGTCTTACTCTGGAAACACCATATATTTT. Its protein product is CASSPQGSYSGNTIYF.

This CDR3 reads CASSSTGADYGYTF. In nucleotides, the CDR3 is TGCGCCAGCAGCTCGACAGGGGCCGACTATGGCTACACCTTC. The chain is built from TRBV5-1 and TRBJ1-2, with 8 bases matching TRBD1. In germline, CDR1 is SGHRS, CDR2 YFSETQ. Germline trimming cut 3 bases from V and 3 bases from J; bases unmatched to any gene: 4. This CDR3 is 14 amino acids long.

The sample holds a few counts of this clone. The rearrangement links TRBV4-3 to TRBJ1-1; tentatively, D is TRBD1 (6 bases). CDR1 is LGHNA, CDR2 YSLEER, per germline. V was cut by 5 bases and J by 11 bases, with 12 bases left in between. This CDR3 comprises 11 residues. The DNA for the CDR3 is TGCGCCAGCAGCGATCCTACAGGGGCTTTCTTT. This codes for CASSDPTGAFF.